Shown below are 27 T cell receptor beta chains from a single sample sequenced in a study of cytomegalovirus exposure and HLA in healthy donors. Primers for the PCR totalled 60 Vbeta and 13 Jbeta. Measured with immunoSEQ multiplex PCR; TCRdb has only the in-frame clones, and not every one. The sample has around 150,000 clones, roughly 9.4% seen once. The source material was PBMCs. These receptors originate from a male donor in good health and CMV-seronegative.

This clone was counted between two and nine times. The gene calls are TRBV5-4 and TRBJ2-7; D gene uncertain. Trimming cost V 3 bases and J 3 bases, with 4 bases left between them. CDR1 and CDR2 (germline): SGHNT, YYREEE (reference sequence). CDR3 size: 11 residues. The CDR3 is CASSSLYEQYF. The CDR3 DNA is TGTGCCAGCAGCTCCCTCTACGAGCAGTACTTC.

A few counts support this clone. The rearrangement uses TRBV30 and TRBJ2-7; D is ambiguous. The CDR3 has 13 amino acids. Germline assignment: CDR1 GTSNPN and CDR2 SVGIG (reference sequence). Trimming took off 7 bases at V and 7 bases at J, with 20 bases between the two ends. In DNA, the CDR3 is TGTGCCTTTGGAGCGTTCGTTTTGGAAGAGCAGTACTTC. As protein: CAFGAFVLEEQYF.

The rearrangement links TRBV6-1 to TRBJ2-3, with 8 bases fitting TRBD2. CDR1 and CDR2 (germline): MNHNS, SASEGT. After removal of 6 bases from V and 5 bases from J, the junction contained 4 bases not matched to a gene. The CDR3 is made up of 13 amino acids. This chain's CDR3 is CASSLREGDTQYF. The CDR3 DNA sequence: TGTGCCAGCAGCCTTCGGGAGGGAGATACGCAGTATTTT.

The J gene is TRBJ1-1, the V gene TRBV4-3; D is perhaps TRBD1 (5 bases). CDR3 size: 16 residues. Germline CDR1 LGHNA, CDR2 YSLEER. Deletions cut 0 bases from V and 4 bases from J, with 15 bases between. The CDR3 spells CASSQDGRGFGTEAFF. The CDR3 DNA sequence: TGCGCCAGCAGCCAAGATGGTAGGGGTTTCGGCACTGAAGCTTTCTTT.

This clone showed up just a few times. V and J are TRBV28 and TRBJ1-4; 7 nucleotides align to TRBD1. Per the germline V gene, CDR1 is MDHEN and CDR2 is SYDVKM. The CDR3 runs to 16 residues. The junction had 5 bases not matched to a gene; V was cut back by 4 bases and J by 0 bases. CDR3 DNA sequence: TGTGCCAGCAGTTCATCTGACAGGGCAACTAATGAAAAACTGTTTTTT. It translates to CASSSSDRATNEKLFF.

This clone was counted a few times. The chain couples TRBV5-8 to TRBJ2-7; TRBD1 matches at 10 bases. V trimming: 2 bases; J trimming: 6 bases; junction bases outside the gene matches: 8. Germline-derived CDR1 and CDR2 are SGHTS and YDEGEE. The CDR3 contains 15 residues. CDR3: CASSFRDRGLGEQYF. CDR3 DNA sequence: TGTGCCAGCAGCTTCCGGGACAGGGGTTTGGGCGAGCAGTACTTC.

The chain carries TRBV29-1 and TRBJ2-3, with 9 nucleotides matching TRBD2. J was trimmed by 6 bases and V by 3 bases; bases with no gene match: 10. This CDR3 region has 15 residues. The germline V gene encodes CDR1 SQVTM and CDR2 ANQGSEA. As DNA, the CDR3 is TGCAGCGTTGATCTCCTAGCGGGATATTCGGATACGCAGTATTTT. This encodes CSVDLLAGYSDTQYF.

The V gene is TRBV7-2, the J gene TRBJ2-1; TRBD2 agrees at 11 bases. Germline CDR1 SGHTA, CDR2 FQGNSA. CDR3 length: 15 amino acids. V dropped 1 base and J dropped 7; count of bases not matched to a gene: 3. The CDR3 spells CASSLVAGGANEQFF. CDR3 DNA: TGTGCCAGCAGCTTAGTAGCGGGAGGGGCAAATGAGCAGTTCTTC.

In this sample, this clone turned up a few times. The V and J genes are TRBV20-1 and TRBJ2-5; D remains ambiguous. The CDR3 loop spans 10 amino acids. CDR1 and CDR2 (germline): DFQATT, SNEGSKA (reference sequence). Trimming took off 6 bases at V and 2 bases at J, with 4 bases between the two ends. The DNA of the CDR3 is TGCAGTGCCCAACAAGAGACCCAGTACTTC. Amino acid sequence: CSAQQETQYF.

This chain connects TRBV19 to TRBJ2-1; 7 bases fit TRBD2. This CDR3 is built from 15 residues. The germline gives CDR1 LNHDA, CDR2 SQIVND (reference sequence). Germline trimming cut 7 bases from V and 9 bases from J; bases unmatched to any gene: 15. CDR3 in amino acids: CASKLSGLNSGEQFF. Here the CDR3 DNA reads TGTGCCAGTAAACTTAGCGGGCTAAACTCGGGTGAGCAGTTCTTC. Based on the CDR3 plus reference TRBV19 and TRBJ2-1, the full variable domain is DGGITQSPKYLFRKEGQNVTLSCEQNLNHDAMYWYRQDPGQGLRLIYYSQIVNDFQKGDIAEGYSVSREKKESFPLTVTSAQKNPTAFYLCASKLSGLNSGEQFFGPGTRLTVL.

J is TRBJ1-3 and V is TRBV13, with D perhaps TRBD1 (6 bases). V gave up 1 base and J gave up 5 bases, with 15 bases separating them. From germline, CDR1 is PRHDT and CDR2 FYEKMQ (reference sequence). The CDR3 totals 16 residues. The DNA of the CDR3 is TGTGCCAGCAGCTTAGTTGGGCAGGGGAGTCGAAACACCATATATTTT. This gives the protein CASSLVGQGSRNTIYF.

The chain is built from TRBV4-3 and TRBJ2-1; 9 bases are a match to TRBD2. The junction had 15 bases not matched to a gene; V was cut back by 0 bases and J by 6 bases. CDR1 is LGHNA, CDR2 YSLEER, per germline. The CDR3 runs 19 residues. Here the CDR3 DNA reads TGCGCCAGCAGCCAAGATAAAGCATTGAGGCTAGCGGGGCGCAATGAGCAGTTCTTC. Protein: CASSQDKALRLAGRNEQFF.

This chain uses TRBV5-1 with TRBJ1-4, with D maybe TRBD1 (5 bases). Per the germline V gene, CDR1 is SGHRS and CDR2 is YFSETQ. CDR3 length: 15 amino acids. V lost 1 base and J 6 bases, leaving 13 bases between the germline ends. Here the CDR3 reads CASSLWGGEDEKLFF. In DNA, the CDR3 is TGCGCCAGCAGCTTGTGGGGGGGAGAGGATGAAAAACTGTTTTTT. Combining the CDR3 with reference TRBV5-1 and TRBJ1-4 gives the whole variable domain KAGVTQTPRYLIKTRGQQVTLSCSPISGHRSVSWYQQTPGQGLQFLFEYFSETQRNKGNFPGRFSGRQFSNSRSEMNVSTLELGDSALYLCASSLWGGEDEKLFFGSGTQLSVL.

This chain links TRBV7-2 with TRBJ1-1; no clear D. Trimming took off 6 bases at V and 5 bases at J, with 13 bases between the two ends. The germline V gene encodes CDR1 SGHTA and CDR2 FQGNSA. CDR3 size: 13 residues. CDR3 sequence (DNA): TGTGCCAGCAGACTTCACCCCGCGACTGAAGCTTTCTTT. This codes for CASRLHPATEAFF.

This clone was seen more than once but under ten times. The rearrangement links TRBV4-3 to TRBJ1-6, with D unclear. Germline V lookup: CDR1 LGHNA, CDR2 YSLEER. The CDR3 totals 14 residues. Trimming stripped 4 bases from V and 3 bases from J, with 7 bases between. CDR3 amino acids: CASSPQVYNSPLHF. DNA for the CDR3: TGCGCCAGCAGCCCCCAGGTCTATAATTCACCCCTCCACTTT.

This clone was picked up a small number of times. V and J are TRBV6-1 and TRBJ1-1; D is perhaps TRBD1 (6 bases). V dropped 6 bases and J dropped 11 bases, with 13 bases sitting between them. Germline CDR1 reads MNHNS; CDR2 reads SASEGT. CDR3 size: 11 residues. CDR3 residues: CASSVQGFAFF. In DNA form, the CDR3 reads TGTGCCAGCAGCGTCCAGGGGTTCGCTTTCTTT.

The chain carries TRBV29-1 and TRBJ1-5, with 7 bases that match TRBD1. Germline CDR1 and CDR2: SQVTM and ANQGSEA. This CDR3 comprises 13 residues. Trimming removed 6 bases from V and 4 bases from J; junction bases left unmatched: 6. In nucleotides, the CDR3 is TGCAGCGTCGCGACAGGGTTAAATCAGCCCCAGCATTTT. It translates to CSVATGLNQPQHF.

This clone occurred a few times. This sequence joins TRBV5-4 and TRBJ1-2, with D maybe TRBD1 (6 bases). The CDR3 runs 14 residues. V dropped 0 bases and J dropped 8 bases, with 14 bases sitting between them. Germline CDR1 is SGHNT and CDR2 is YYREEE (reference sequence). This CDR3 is CASSLDRTGNGYTF. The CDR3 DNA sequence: TGTGCCAGCAGCTTGGACCGCACAGGGAACGGCTACACCTTC.

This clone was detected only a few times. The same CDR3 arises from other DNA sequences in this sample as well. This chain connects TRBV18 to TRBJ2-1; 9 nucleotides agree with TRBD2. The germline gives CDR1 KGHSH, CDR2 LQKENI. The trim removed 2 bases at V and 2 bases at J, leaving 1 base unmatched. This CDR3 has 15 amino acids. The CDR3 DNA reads TGTGCCAGCTCACCAGCGGGAGGGCCCTACAATGAGCAGTTCTTC. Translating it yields CASSPAGGPYNEQFF.

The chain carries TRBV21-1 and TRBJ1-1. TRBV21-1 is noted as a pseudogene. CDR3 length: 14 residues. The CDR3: CASSIGGVGTEAFF. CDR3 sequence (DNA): TGTGCCAGCAGCATAGGGGGGGTTGGCACTGAAGCTTTCTTT.

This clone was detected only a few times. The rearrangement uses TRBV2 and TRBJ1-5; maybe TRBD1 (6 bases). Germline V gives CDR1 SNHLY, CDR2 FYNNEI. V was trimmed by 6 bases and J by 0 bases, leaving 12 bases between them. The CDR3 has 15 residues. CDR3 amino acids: CASSLQGYSNQPQHF. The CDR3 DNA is TGTGCCAGCAGCCTACAGGGATATAGCAATCAGCCCCAGCATTTT. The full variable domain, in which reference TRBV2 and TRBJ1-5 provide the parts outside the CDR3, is EPEVTQTPSHQVTQMGQEVILRCVPISNHLYFYWYRQILGQKVEFLVSFYNNEISEKSEIFDDQFSVERPDGSNFTLKIRSTKLEDSAMYFCASSLQGYSNQPQHFGDGTRLSIL.

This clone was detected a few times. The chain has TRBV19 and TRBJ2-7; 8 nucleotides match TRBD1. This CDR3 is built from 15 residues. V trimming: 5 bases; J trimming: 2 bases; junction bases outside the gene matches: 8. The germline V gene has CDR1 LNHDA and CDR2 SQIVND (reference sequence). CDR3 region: CASSLSGQVTYEQYF. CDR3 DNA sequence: TGTGCCAGTAGTCTATCGGGACAGGTGACCTACGAGCAGTACTTC.

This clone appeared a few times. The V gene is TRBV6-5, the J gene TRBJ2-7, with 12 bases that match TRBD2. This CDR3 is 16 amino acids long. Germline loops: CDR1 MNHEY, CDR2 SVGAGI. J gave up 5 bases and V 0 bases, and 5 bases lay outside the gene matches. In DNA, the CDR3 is TGTGCCAGCAGTTACTCGACTAGCGGGAGATTCAACGAGCAGTACTTC. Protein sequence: CASSYSTSGRFNEQYF.

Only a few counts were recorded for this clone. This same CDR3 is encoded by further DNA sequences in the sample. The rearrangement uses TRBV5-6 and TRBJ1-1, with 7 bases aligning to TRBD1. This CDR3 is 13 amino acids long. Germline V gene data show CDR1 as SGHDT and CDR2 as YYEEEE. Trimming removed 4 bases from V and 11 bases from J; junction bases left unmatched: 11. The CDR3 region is CASSTRRDRSAFF. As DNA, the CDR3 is TGTGCCAGCAGCACCCGGCGGGACAGAAGTGCTTTCTTT.

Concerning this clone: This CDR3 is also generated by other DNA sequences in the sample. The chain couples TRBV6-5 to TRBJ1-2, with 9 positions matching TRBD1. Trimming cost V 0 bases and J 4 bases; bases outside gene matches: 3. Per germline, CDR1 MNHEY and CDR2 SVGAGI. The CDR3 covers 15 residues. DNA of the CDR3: TGTGCCAGCAGTTACTCGACAGGGGGAGGCTATGGCTACACCTTC. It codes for CASSYSTGGGYGYTF.

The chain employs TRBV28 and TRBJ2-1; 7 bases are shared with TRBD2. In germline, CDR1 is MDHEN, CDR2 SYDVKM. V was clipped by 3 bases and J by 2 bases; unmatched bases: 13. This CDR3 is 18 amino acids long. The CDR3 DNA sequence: TGTGCCAGCAGTTTGCGGGCTAGCGGAAGTTGGGCCTACAATGAGCAGTTCTTC. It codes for CASSLRASGSWAYNEQFF.

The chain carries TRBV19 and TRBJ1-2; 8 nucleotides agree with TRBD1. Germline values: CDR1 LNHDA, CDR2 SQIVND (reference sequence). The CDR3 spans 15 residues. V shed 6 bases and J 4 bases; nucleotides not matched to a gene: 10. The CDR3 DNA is TGTGCCAGTAGAACCACAGGGGGGTCCTTCTATGGCTACACCTTC. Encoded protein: CASRTTGGSFYGYTF.